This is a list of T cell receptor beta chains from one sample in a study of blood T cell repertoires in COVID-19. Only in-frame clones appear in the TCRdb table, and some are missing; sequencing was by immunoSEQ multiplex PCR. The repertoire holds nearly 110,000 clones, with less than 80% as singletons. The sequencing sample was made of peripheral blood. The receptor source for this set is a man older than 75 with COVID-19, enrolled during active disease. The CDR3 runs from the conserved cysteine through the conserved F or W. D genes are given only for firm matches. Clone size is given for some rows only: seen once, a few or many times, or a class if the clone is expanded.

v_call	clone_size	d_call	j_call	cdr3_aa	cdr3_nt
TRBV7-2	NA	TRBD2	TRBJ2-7	CASSPYPGGLYEQYF	TGTGCCAGCAGTCCTTATCCGGGGGGGCTCTACGAGCAGTACTTC
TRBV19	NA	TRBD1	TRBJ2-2	CASKGAGGGDTGELFF	TGTGCCAGTAAGGGGGCAGGGGGCGGTGACACCGGGGAGCTGTTTTTT
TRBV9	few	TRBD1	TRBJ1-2	CASSGIRDRDRPYGYTF	TGTGCCAGCAGCGGAATCCGGGACAGGGACCGCCCCTATGGCTACACCTTC
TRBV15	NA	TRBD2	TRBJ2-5	CATSRTSGARETQYF	TGTGCCACCAGCAGGACTAGCGGAGCTAGGGAGACCCAGTACTTC
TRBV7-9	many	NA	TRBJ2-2	CASSRGPQGELFF	TGTGCCAGCAGCCGAGGGCCCCAGGGGGAGCTGTTTTTT
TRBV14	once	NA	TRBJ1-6	CASSQQGSDYSPLHF	TGTGCCAGCAGCCAACAGGGTTCGGATTATTCACCCCTCCACTTT
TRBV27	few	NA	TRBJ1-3	CASSSRPGGGGNTIYF	TGTGCCAGCAGTTCCCGCCCGGGGGGAGGTGGAAACACCATATATTTT
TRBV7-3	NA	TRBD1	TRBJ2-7	CASSIIGGQGYEQYF	TGTGCCAGCAGCATCATCGGGGGACAGGGCTACGAGCAGTACTTC
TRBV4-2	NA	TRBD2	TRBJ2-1	CASSPSGRLTYNEQFF	TGTGCCAGCAGCCCGAGCGGGAGGTTAACCTACAATGAGCAGTTCTTC
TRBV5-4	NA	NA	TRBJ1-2	CASSLGLPDYYGYTF	TGTGCCAGCAGCTTAGGCCTCCCTGACTACTATGGCTACACCTTC
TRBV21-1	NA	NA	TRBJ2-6	CASSKAGLIGLGQAPSGANVLTF	TGTGCCAGCAGCAAAGCGGGGTTAATCGGCCTGGGGCAGGCCCCCTCTGGGGCCAACGTCCTGACTTTC
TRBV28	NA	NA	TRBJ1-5	CASSPEAQGQPQHF	TGTGCCAGCAGTCCAGAGGCGCAGGGTCAGCCCCAGCATTTT
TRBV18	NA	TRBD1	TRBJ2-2	CASSPPGWTGGTGELFF	TGTGCCAGCTCACCACCCGGATGGACAGGGGGGACCGGGGAGCTGTTTTTT
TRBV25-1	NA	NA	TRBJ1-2	CASSETGLYGYTF	TGTGCCAGCAGTGAAACGGGGTTATATGGCTACACCTTC
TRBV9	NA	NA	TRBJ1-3	CASSVGQTSGNTIYF	TGTGCCAGCAGCGTAGGACAGACCTCTGGAAACACCATATATTTT
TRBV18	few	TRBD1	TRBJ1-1	CASSPTGSYTEAFF	TGTGCCAGCTCGCCGACAGGGAGCTACACTGAAGCTTTCTTT
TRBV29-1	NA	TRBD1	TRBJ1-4	CSFRTGTATNEKLFF	TGCAGCTTTCGGACAGGGACCGCAACTAATGAAAAACTGTTTTTT
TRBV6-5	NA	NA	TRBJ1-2	CASNSGQSYGYTF	TGTGCCAGCAACTCCGGACAGAGCTATGGCTACACCTTC
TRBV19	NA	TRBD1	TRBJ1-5	CASSTDRGPQPQHF	TGTGCCAGTAGTACCGACAGGGGGCCTCAGCCCCAGCATTTT
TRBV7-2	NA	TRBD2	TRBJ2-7	CASSYSLAESYEQYF	TGTGCCAGCAGTTACTCTCTAGCGGAGTCCTACGAGCAGTACTTC
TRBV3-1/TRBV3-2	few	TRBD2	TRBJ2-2	CASSPNGGARTGELFF	TGTGCCAGCAGCCCCAACGGGGGGGCGCGGACCGGGGAGCTGTTTTTT
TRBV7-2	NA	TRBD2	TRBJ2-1	CASLPPAGSSYNEQFF	TGTGCCAGCCTGCCTCCAGCGGGGAGCTCCTACAATGAGCAGTTCTTC
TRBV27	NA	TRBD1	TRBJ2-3	CASSLQGEYTQYF	TGTGCCAGCAGTTTACAGGGGGAATATACGCAGTATTTT
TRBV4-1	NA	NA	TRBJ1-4	CASSQKTAFNEKLFF	TGCGCCAGCAGCCAAAAGACAGCTTTCAATGAAAAACTGTTTTTT
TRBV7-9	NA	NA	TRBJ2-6	CASSFSAGANVLTF	TGTGCCAGCTCCTTCTCTGCTGGGGCCAACGTCCTGACTTTC
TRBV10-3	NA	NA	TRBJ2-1	CAIKTGQSSYNEQFF	TGTGCCATCAAAACAGGCCAAAGCTCCTACAATGAGCAGTTCTTC
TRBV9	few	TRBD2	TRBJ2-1	CASSVAGRGLAGVNNEQFF	TGTGCCAGCAGCGTAGCGGGCCGAGGACTAGCGGGAGTTAACAATGAGCAGTTCTTC
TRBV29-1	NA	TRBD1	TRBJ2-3	CSADSQGAADTQYF	TGCAGCGCCGACAGTCAGGGGGCCGCAGATACGCAGTATTTT
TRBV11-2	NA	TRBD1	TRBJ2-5	CASSLDYRGRQETQYF	TGTGCCAGCAGCTTAGATTACAGGGGGCGACAAGAGACCCAGTACTTC
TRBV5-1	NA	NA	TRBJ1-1	CASSLEQGEAFF	TGCGCCAGCAGCTTGGAGCAGGGAGAAGCTTTCTTT
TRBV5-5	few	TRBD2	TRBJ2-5	CASSLGAGGSSYQETQYF	TGTGCCAGCAGCTTGGGGGCGGGAGGTTCTTCGTACCAAGAGACCCAGTACTTC
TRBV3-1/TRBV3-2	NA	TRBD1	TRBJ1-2	CASSLQGVYYGYTF	TGTGCCAGCAGCCTACAGGGGGTCTATTATGGCTACACCTTC
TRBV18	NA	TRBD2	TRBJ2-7	CASSPGGAAYEQYF	TGTGCCAGCTCCCCGGGAGGGGCCGCCTACGAGCAGTACTTC
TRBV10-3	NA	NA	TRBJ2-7	CAISDSGHLYEQYF	TGTGCCATCAGTGATTCAGGACACCTCTACGAGCAGTACTTC
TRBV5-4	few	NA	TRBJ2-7	CASSLGRVYEQYF	TGTGCCAGCAGCTTGGGCAGGGTCTACGAGCAGTACTTC
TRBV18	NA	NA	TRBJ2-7	CASSPGLGSPYEQYF	TGTGCCAGCTCGCCAGGACTGGGAAGCCCCTACGAGCAGTACTTC
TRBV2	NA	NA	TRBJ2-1	CASSEFQGRNEQFF	TGTGCCAGCAGTGAATTTCAGGGTAGGAATGAGCAGTTCTTC
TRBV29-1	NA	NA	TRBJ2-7	CSVSAGEQYF	TGCAGCGTGAGCGCCGGGGAGCAGTACTTC
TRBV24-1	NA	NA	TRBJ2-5	CATSDSRQDQETQYF	TGTGCCACCAGTGACTCCCGACAGGACCAAGAGACCCAGTACTTC